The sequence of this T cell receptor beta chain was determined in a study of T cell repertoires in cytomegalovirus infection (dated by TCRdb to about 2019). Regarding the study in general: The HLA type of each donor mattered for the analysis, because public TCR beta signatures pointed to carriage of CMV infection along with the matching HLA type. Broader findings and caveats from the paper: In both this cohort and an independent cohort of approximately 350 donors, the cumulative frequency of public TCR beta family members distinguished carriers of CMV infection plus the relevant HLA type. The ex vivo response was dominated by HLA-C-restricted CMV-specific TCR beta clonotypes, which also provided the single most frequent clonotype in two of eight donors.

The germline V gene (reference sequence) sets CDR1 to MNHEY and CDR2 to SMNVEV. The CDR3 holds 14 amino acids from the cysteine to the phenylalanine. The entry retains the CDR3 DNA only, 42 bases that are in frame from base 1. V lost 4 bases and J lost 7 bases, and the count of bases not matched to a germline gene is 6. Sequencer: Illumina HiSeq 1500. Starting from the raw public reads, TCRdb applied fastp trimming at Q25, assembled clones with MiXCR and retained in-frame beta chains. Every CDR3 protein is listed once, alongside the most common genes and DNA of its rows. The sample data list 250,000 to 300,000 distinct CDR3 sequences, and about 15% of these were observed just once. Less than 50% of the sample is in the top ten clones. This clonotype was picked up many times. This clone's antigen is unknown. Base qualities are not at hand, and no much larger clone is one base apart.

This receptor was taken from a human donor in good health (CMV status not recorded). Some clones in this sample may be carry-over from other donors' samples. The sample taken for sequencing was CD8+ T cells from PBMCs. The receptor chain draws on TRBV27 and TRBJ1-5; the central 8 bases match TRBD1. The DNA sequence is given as TGTGCCAGCAGTTGGACAGGGTCGAGGCAGCCCCAGCATTTT. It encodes CASSWTGSRQPQHF.